This T cell receptor beta chain was recorded in a study of CD8 T cells in ankylosing spondylitis. Molecular-barcoded quantitative 5'-RACE produced these TCR beta libraries. TCRdb redid the calling of the 5' RACE reads with MiXCR, one entry per CDR3 protein. The table lists approximately 200,000 distinct CDR3 sequences, roughly 13% of them singletons. For this clonotype: Its target is unknown.

Deletions cut 0 bases from V and 1 base from J, with 13 bases between. CDR3 length: 17 residues. Notes on the study in general: Significant enrichment of disease-linked clones was reported in matched ankylosing spondylitis synovial fluid. For ankylosing spondylitis blood, a TCR beta motif of 7 or 8 highly homologous variants appeared characteristic. Some motif variants had been reported before (in reactive arthritis synovial fluid and blood).

The chain combines TRBV12-3 or TRBV12-4 with TRBJ2-1, with TRBD1 as a possible D gene (5 bases). Sequenced: blood, either unsorted or a sorted T cell fraction (not recorded which). The receptor was derived from a male donor with ankylosing spondylitis or in good health (not recorded which). As DNA, the CDR3 is TGTGCCAGCAGTTTAGCGGTGGACACAGTTTCCTACAATGAGCAGTTCTTC. Translated: CASSLAVDTVSYNEQFF.